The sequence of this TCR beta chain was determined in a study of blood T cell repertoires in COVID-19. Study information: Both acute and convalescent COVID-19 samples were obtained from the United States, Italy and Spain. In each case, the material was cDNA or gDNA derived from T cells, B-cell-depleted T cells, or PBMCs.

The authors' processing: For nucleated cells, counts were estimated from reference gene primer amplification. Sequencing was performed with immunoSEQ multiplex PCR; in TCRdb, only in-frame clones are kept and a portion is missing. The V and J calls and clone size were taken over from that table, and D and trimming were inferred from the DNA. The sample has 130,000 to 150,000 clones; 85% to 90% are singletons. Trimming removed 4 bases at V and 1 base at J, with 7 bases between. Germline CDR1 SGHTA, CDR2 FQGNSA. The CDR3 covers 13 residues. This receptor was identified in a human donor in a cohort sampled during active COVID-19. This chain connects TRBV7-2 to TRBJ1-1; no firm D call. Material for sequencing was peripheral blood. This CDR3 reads CASSSVPNTEAFF. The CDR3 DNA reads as TGTGCCAGCAGCTCGGTCCCGAACACTGAAGCTTTCTTT.